This T cell receptor beta chain derives from a study of cytomegalovirus exposure and HLA in healthy donors. Sequencing used immunoSEQ multiplex PCR; TCRdb keeps in-frame clones, though not all of them. In the table there are approximately 97,000 clones, around 96% of which are singletons. The CDR3 length is 17 residues. V shed 5 bases, J shed 4 bases, and the junction held 9 bases outside the gene matches. From germline, CDR1 is SGHVS and CDR2 FQNEAQ. The chain joins TRBV7-8 to TRBJ2-1; TRBD2 agrees at 12 bases. The clonotype comes from a young woman in good health and CMV-seronegative. The source material was PBMCs. The DNA of the CDR3 is TGTGCCAGCAGCCCAGGTCGGCTAGCGGGAGGGTACAATGAGCAGTTCTTC. Its protein product is CASSPGRLAGGYNEQFF.